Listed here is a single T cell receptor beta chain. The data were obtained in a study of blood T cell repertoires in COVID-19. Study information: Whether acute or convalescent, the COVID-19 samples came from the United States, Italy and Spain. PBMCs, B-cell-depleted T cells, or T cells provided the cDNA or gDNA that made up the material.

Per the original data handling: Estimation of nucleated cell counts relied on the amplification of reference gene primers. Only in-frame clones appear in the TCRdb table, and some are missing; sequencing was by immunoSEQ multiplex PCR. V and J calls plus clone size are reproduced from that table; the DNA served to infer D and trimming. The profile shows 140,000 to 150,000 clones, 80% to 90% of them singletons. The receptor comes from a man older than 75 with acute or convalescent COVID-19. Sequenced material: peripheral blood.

Written as DNA, the CDR3 is TGCGCCAGCAGCCCGAGGACAGGGCGCTCCTACGAGCAGTACTTC. Protein sequence: CASSPRTGRSYEQYF. This chain uses TRBV5-1 with TRBJ2-7, with TRBD1 matching over 8 bases. Germline V CDR1 and CDR2: SGHRS, YFSETQ. V lost 4 bases, J lost 0 bases, and 6 bases stayed unmatched. The CDR3 has 15 amino acids.